What follows are 22 T cell receptor beta chains derived from one specimen sequenced in a study of human T cells and chemical hapten exposure. Time point given: patch test 3, about 24 weeks after DPC sensitization. Treatment here: therapeutic diphenylcyclopropenone sensitization with weekly scalp DPC. Using its own MiXCR run on the RACE reads, TCRdb lists one record per CDR3 protein. The table lists around 110,000 distinct CDR3 sequences, 11% of them singletons. Sequences were derived from whole blood, sampled in connection with sensitization to the hapten diphenylcyclopropenone (DPC). All receptors derive from a woman aged 50 to 65 with alopecia areata. Some clones in this sample may be carry-over from other donors' samples.

Ten or more counts support this clonotype. The gene calls are TRBV4-2 and TRBJ1-1; D gene uncertain. The V gene's germline CDR1 is LGHNA and CDR2 YNFKEQ. The CDR3 runs 15 residues. Trimming pared 0 bases from V and 4 bases from J, leaving 12 bases between. CDR3: CASSQDWGSPTEAFF. Written as DNA, the CDR3 is TGTGCCAGCAGCCAAGATTGGGGATCCCCCACTGAAGCTTTCTTT.

In its sample, this clonotype was seen once. The chain employs TRBV7-9 and TRBJ1-1, with TRBD1 matching over 8 bases. Trimming took 0 bases from V and 8 from J; bases not matched to a gene: 2. The CDR3 length is 13 residues. CDR1 SEHNR and CDR2 FQNEAQ come from the germline V gene (reference sequence). The CDR3 spells CASSLASGGEAFF. The DNA for the CDR3 is TGTGCCAGCAGCTTAGCATCAGGGGGCGAAGCTTTCTTT.

CDR3 sequence (DNA): TGCAGTGCTAGCCAGGGAAGAGGTTTAACAGATACGCAGTATTTT. This gives the protein CSASQGRGLTDTQYF. This sequence joins TRBV20-1 and TRBJ2-3, with a tentative D call TRBD1 (5 bases). Germline CDR1 DFQATT, CDR2 SNEGSKA (reference sequence). The CDR3 contains 15 residues. V lost 3 bases, J lost 3 bases, and 16 bases lay in between.

This clonotype was observed a few times. V is TRBV10-3 and J is TRBJ1-5; D not resolved. The CDR3 consists of 14 residues. Germline V CDR1 and CDR2: ENHRY, SYGVKD. V dropped 7 bases and J dropped 5 bases, with 15 bases sitting between them. CDR3 bases: TGTGCCATCACCCCTTCCGGGCTCTATCAGCCCCAGCATTTT. Its translation is CAITPSGLYQPQHF.

There are a few counts of this clonotype. V gene TRBV6-5 combines with J gene TRBJ1-5, with 8 bases identical to TRBD1. The germline gives CDR1 MNHEY, CDR2 SVGAGI. CDR3 size: 13 residues. V trimming: 6 bases; J trimming: 5 bases; junction bases outside the gene matches: 3. For the CDR3, the DNA is TGTGCCAGCAGCAGGACAGGGTATCAGCCCCAGCATTTT. Translated: CASSRTGYQPQHF.

About this clonotype: Because the CDR3 is missing its conserved closing phenylalanine or tryptophan, this is likely a read error. The chain links TRBV28 to TRBJ1-1; D is ambiguous. Germline V gene sequence: CDR1 MDHEN, CDR2 SYDVKM. CDR3 length equals 10 residues. Trimming removed 6 bases at V and 7 bases at J, with 6 bases between. Here the CDR3 DNA reads TGTGCCAGCAGGGGTGTTGAAGCTTTCTCT. Protein: CASRGVEAFS.

This clonotype turned up a few times. V usage is TRBV7-9 and J usage is TRBJ1-3; possible D gene TRBD1, 5 bases. Trimming cost V 1 base and J 0 bases, with 13 bases left between them. CDR3 length equals 17 residues. Germline assignment: CDR1 SEHNR and CDR2 FQNEAQ (reference sequence). The CDR3 bases are TGTGCCAGCAGCTTAGGAGGGGTCCTGGCCTCTGGAAACACCATATATTTT. Protein sequence: CASSLGGVLASGNTIYF.

This clonotype was observed a few times. The V and J genes are TRBV20-1 and TRBJ2-5; D remains unclear. Trimming stripped 4 bases from V and 5 bases from J, with 17 bases between. Germline V gene sequence: CDR1 DFQATT, CDR2 SNEGSKA (reference sequence). This CDR3 comprises 14 residues. The CDR3 DNA follows: TGCAGTGCTATAGACCGGCGTCGAGACGAGACCCAGTACTTC. Residues: CSAIDRRRDETQYF.

J is TRBJ2-3 and V is TRBV27; D gene ambiguous. The ends were cut back, 7 bases at V and 2 bases at J, with 13 bases in the middle. This CDR3 has 14 residues. Germline-derived CDR1 and CDR2 are MNHEY and SMNVEV (reference sequence). This chain's CDR3 is CASTPGSFTDTQYF. The CDR3 region has the DNA TGTGCCAGCACCCCCGGGTCTTTCACAGATACGCAGTATTTT.

This clonotype has a handful of counts. This sequence joins TRBV6-1 and TRBJ2-3; 10 bases match TRBD2. Per germline, CDR1 MNHNS and CDR2 SASEGT. J gave up 3 bases and V 2 bases, and 5 bases lay outside the gene matches. This CDR3 region has 16 residues. The CDR3 spells CASSEFGTSETDTQYF. CDR3 nucleotide sequence: TGTGCCAGCAGTGAATTTGGGACTAGCGAGACAGATACGCAGTATTTT.

In its sample, this clonotype was seen a few times. This sequence joins TRBV4-3 and TRBJ2-1; TRBD2 might be the D (6 bases). V was cut by 4 bases and J by 3 bases, with 10 bases left in between. This CDR3 has 14 residues. Germline V CDR1 and CDR2: LGHNA, YSLEER. CDR3 sequence: CASSPGVIYNEQFF. The CDR3 nucleotides are TGCGCCAGCAGCCCGGGGGTGATCTACAATGAGCAGTTCTTC.

This clonotype was picked up many times. The chain joins TRBV3-1 to TRBJ2-1; 8 positions match TRBD2. The CDR3 is 15 amino acids. Germline loops: CDR1 LGHDT, CDR2 YNNKEL (reference sequence). V was pared by 4 bases and J by 0 bases, with 2 bases of the junction left unmatched. CDR3 DNA sequence: TGTGCCAGCAGCCCACTAGCGGCCTCCTACAATGAGCAGTTCTTC. It specifies CASSPLAASYNEQFF.

The chain is built from TRBV2 and TRBJ2-5; unclear D gene. This CDR3 region has 13 residues. Germline V gene data show CDR1 as SNHLY and CDR2 as FYNNEI. V was trimmed by 4 bases and J by 3 bases, leaving 9 bases between them. CDR3 in amino acids: CASSGGPEETQYF. The CDR3, as DNA: TGTGCCAGCAGTGGCGGACCCGAAGAGACCCAGTACTTC.

V is TRBV6-5 and J is TRBJ1-4; 7 bases are a match to TRBD1. Germline CDR1 and CDR2: MNHEY and SVGAGI. Trimming removed 5 bases from V and 6 bases from J; junction bases left unmatched: 6. The CDR3 contains 14 residues. CDR3 coding DNA: TGTGCCAGCAGTCTCCGGGACAGCTATGAAAAACTGTTTTTT. This codes for CASSLRDSYEKLFF.

The chain combines TRBV5-1 with TRBJ2-7; no clear D gene. V dropped 5 bases and J dropped 6 bases, with 9 bases sitting between them. Per germline, CDR1 SGHRS and CDR2 YFSETQ. The CDR3 has 11 residues. The CDR3 DNA sequence: TGCGCCAGCAGTAAAGGGCCCGAGCAGTACTTC. It codes for CASSKGPEQYF.

This clonotype has more than one count but fewer than ten. The rearrangement uses TRBV27 and TRBJ1-2; D perhaps matches TRBD1 (6 bases). The CDR3 runs 13 residues. Trimming stripped 5 bases from V and 3 bases from J, with 10 bases between. Germline-derived CDR1 and CDR2 are MNHEY and SMNVEV (reference sequence). CDR3 amino acids: CASSLGQYYGYTF. CDR3 nucleotides: TGTGCCAGCAGTCTCGGACAGTACTATGGCTACACCTTC.

This chain joins TRBV28 and TRBJ2-1, with 10 bases identical to TRBD2. Germline CDR1 reads MDHEN; CDR2 reads SYDVKM. This CDR3 is 19 amino acids long. V dropped 2 bases and J dropped 4; count of bases not matched to a gene: 14. CDR3 DNA sequence: TGTGCCAGCAGTTTAATCGGGGGAGGTAGCGGGAGGAGGTACAATGAGCAGTTCTTC. Its translation is CASSLIGGGSGRRYNEQFF.

This clonotype showed up just a few times. The chain links TRBV6-5 to TRBJ2-5; TRBD2 agrees at 10 bases. J was trimmed by 4 bases and V by 6 bases; bases with no gene match: 5. There are 14 residues in the CDR3. CDR1 and CDR2 (germline): MNHEY, SVGAGI. CDR3 coding DNA: TGTGCCAGCAGCCTAGCGGGAGTAACAGAGACCCAGTACTTC. Amino acids: CASSLAGVTETQYF.

The gene calls are TRBV5-1 and TRBJ2-7; 9 bases agree with TRBD1. V gave up 3 bases and J gave up 2 bases; unmatched junction bases: 3. Germline-derived CDR1 and CDR2 are SGHRS and YFSETQ. The CDR3 contains 14 residues. CDR3 coding DNA: TGCGCCAGCAGCTCCCGGGACAGGGCCTACGAGCAGTACTTC. Translation gives CASSSRDRAYEQYF.

This clonotype showed up just a few times. V and J are TRBV5-4 and TRBJ2-3; D uncertain. Trimming left V 3 bases short and J 4 bases short, with 12 bases between. CDR1 and CDR2 (germline): SGHNT, YYREEE (reference sequence). The CDR3 spans 14 residues. The CDR3: CASSWARSPDTQYF. DNA for the CDR3: TGTGCCAGCAGCTGGGCGAGAAGCCCAGATACGCAGTATTTT.

The chain combines TRBV5-8 with TRBJ2-6; D uncertain. The germline V gene has CDR1 SGHTS and CDR2 YDEGEE. This CDR3 spans 16 amino acids. V was clipped by 0 bases and J by 0 bases, with 7 bases between them. The CDR3 DNA reads TGTGCCAGCAGCTTGGAGTCTAGCTCTGGGGCCAACGTCCTGACTTTC. Amino acids: CASSLESSSGANVLTF.

The V gene is TRBV12-3 or TRBV12-4, the J gene TRBJ2-3, with D possibly being TRBD2 (5 bases). Trimming removed 6 bases at V and 4 bases at J, with 17 bases between. This CDR3 contains 15 residues. DNA for the CDR3: TGTGCCAGCAGATTCGGGATCCTTAATTCAGATACGCAGTATTTT. This encodes CASRFGILNSDTQYF.